Below, 30 T cell receptor beta chains from the same sample are listed, as sequenced in a study of regulatory T cells in long-lasting Graves disease. In building TCR beta libraries, iRepertoire HTBI primers were used together with Arm-PCR of CDR3 regions. Each CDR3 protein gets one entry after TCRdb re-called the multiplex PCR reads with MiXCR. The table shows about 450,000 distinct CDR3 sequences, with about a quarter occurring only once. Specified time point: persistent/refractory GD, antithyroid drugs over 5 years with positive TRAb. Scientists built the TCR library using RNA that was extracted from PBMCs. Sample: peripheral blood mononuclear cells (PBMCs), taken when the disease was refractory, from a patient treated with antithyroid drugs. Receptors were obtained from a female donor with Graves disease.

This chain uses TRBV10-3 with TRBJ2-7, with D possibly being TRBD2 (5 bases). V was trimmed by 5 bases and J by 0 bases, leaving 8 bases between them. Per the germline V gene, CDR1 is ENHRY and CDR2 is SYGVKD. The CDR3 runs 13 residues. In nucleotides, the CDR3 is TGTGCCATCAGTCTAGCCAGCTCCTACGAGCAGTACTTC. Residues: CAISLASSYEQYF.

Ten or more counts support this clonotype. This rearrangement joins TRBV28 to TRBJ2-5; no clear D gene. Deletions cut 5 bases from V and 5 bases from J, with 18 bases between. The CDR3 is made up of 15 amino acids. Looked up from germline, CDR1 is MDHEN and CDR2 is SYDVKM. CDR3 region: CASSLTDDFRETQYF. The CDR3, as DNA: TGTGCCAGCAGTCTAACGGATGATTTTAGGGAGACCCAGTACTTC.

Many counts were recorded for this clonotype. The rearrangement joins TRBV7-2 to TRBJ2-7; 10 nucleotides align to TRBD2. The germline CDR1 and CDR2 sequences are SGHTA and FQGNSA. J was trimmed by 7 bases and V by 4 bases; bases with no gene match: 13. The CDR3 covers 16 residues. The DNA for the CDR3 is TGTGCCAGCAGCTGGGAGCGGGAGGGGCGGTATGGAGAGCAGTACTTC. It specifies CASSWEREGRYGEQYF.

This clonotype was seen ten or more times. The V and J genes are TRBV20-1 and TRBJ1-5, with 8 bases aligning to TRBD1. The trim removed 6 bases at V and 0 bases at J, leaving 1 base unmatched. The germline V gene has CDR1 DFQATT and CDR2 SNEGSKA (reference sequence). The CDR3 runs 13 residues. The CDR3 DNA is TGCAGTGCCACAGGGGGTAGCAATCAGCCCCAGCATTTT. Protein sequence: CSATGGSNQPQHF.

The chain carries TRBV3-1 and TRBJ1-1, with D perhaps matching TRBD1 (5 bases). CDR3 size: 17 residues. The germline CDR1 and CDR2 sequences are LGHDT and YNNKEL (reference sequence). Trimming cost V 6 bases and J 4 bases, with 24 bases left between them. The CDR3 DNA is TGTGCCAGCAGTCGGGGAGAAAATAGGGGAAGAGGCACTGAAGCTTTCTTT. Translating it yields CASSRGENRGRGTEAFF.

This clonotype was counted a few times. The V and J genes are TRBV4-3 and TRBJ1-2, with D hard to call. The CDR3 length is 14 residues. The V end was cut by 4 bases, the J end by 2 bases, with 11 bases between. Per germline, CDR1 LGHNA and CDR2 YSLEER. Here the CDR3 reads CASSPRGSNYGYTF. CDR3 DNA: TGCGCCAGCAGCCCTCGAGGCAGCAACTATGGCTACACCTTC.

The table lists this clonotype with many counts. The gene calls are TRBV6-1 and TRBJ1-2; no reliable D call. With 1 base removed from V and 8 bases from J, the gap between germline ends came to 11 bases. Looked up from germline, CDR1 is MNHNS and CDR2 is SASEGT. The CDR3 consists of 13 residues. The CDR3 reads CASSEVWVQGYTF. The CDR3 nucleotides are TGTGCCAGCAGTGAAGTCTGGGTTCAGGGCTACACCTTC.

This clonotype appeared a few times. The rearrangement uses TRBV2 and TRBJ2-7, with D unresolved. The CDR3 spans 15 residues. Trimming stripped 3 bases from V and 0 bases from J, with 12 bases between. Germline V gives CDR1 SNHLY, CDR2 FYNNEI. CDR3 sequence (DNA): TGTGCCAGCAGTGAGTTGGTCCTTACCTCCTACGAGCAGTACTTC. It is translated as CASSELVLTSYEQYF.

V and J are TRBV25-1 and TRBJ1-2; weak D call: TRBD1 (6 bases). The germline gives CDR1 MGHDK, CDR2 SYGVNS. The CDR3 length is 13 residues. V lost 3 bases, J lost 7 bases, and 12 bases lay in between. The chain's CDR3 is CASSERGAGGYTF. The CDR3 DNA reads TGTGCCAGCAGTGAGAGGGGGGCCGGTGGCTACACCTTC.

This clonotype was detected a few times. The chain is built from TRBV12-3 or TRBV12-4 and TRBJ2-7; possibly TRBD2 for D (6 bases). CDR3 length: 15 amino acids. V shed 2 bases and J shed 6 bases, with 17 bases lying between them. The CDR3 loop reads CASSLRPGVFSEQYF. The CDR3 coding sequence is TGTGCCAGCAGTTTAAGGCCGGGAGTGTTTTCCGAGCAGTACTTC.

To note about this clonotype: It may be a read error: a sequence one base away is much more abundant. V usage is TRBV5-6 and J usage is TRBJ1-1; unclear D gene. The CDR3 is 11 amino acids. The germline gives CDR1 SGHDT, CDR2 YYEEEE. The germline V and J ends were trimmed by 7 bases and 1 base, with 5 bases remaining between them. CDR3 sequence reads: CASVKNTEAFF. CDR3 in DNA: TGTGCCAGCGTTAAGAACACTGAAGCTTTCTTT.

This clonotype was detected ten times or more. The chain is built from TRBV6-1 and TRBJ1-4; TRBD1 agrees at 7 bases. Germline lookup yields CDR1 MNHNS and CDR2 SASEGT. This CDR3 is 14 amino acids long. J was trimmed by 6 bases and V by 6 bases; bases with no gene match: 7. CDR3 region: CASSRGQPDEKLFF. The DNA of the CDR3 is TGTGCCAGCAGCCGGGGACAGCCGGATGAAAAACTGTTTTTT.

This clonotype was recorded many times. The V and J genes are TRBV28 and TRBJ1-1, with TRBD1 as a possible D gene (6 bases). V lost 7 bases and J lost 1, with 16 bases in between. From germline, CDR1 is MDHEN and CDR2 SYDVKM. This CDR3 is built from 15 residues. Here the CDR3 reads CASTLGGAGNTEAFF. The CDR3 DNA is TGTGCCAGCACTTTGGGGGGCGCCGGGAACACTGAAGCTTTCTTT. The whole variable domain, filled in from reference TRBV28 and TRBJ1-1, reads DVKVTQSSRYLVKRTGEKVFLECVQDMDHENMFWYRQDPGLGLRLIYFSYDVKMKEKGDIPEGYSVSREKKERFSLILESASTNQTSMYLCASTLGGAGNTEAFFGQGTRLTVV.

The V gene is TRBV5-1, the J gene TRBJ1-1; 9 positions match TRBD1. Germline CDR1 reads SGHRS; CDR2 reads YFSETQ. The CDR3 covers 18 residues. Unmatched junction bases numbered 18, after V lost 0 bases and J lost 9 bases. The CDR3 sequence: CASSLARDERDRDRKAFF. The CDR3, as DNA: TGCGCCAGCAGCTTGGCCCGAGACGAAAGGGACAGGGACAGAAAAGCTTTCTTT.

This chain links TRBV5-1 with TRBJ2-5; 7 bases line up with TRBD1. This CDR3 comprises 14 residues. The V segment lost 3 bases and the J segment 5 bases; nucleotides outside the gene matches: 7. Germline CDR1 SGHRS, CDR2 YFSETQ. CDR3 DNA sequence: TGCGCCAGCAGCTCCACAGACAGGGCCGAGACCCAGTACTTC. This gives the protein CASSSTDRAETQYF.

The chain couples TRBV20-1 to TRBJ1-2; D uncertain. V lost 5 bases and J lost 7, with 11 bases in between. The CDR3 extends over 11 amino acids. Germline V lookup: CDR1 DFQATT, CDR2 SNEGSKA (reference sequence). The chain's CDR3 is CSAPQQGGYTF. For the CDR3, the DNA is TGCAGTGCTCCCCAACAAGGTGGCTACACCTTC.

The table lists this clonotype with many counts. The chain employs TRBV2 and TRBJ1-2; TRBD1 matches 8 bases. This CDR3 has 15 amino acids. J lost 7 bases, V lost 7 bases, and 14 bases had no gene match. Per the germline V gene, CDR1 is SNHLY and CDR2 is FYNNEI. The CDR3 reads CASNPLAQGASGYTF. In DNA form, the CDR3 reads TGTGCCAGCAATCCCTTGGCGCAGGGGGCGTCTGGCTACACCTTC.

This clonotype showed up many times. This sequence joins TRBV28 and TRBJ1-2; unclear D gene. Deletions cut 5 bases from V and 4 bases from J, with 14 bases between. The CDR3 totals 14 residues. Germline V gene lookup returns CDR1 MDHEN and CDR2 SYDVKM. CDR3 DNA sequence: TGTGCCAGCAGTCCCGGACGTTGGACCTATGGCTACACCTTC. Amino acid sequence: CASSPGRWTYGYTF.

The chain employs TRBV28 and TRBJ2-7; D perhaps matches TRBD2 (6 bases). The ends were cut back, 6 bases at V and 0 bases at J, with 15 bases in the middle. This CDR3 is built from 15 residues. Germline assignment: CDR1 MDHEN and CDR2 SYDVKM. Here the CDR3 reads CASRLTGTHSYEQYF. The CDR3 nucleotides are TGTGCCAGCAGATTAACCGGGACTCACTCCTACGAGCAGTACTTC.

This clonotype was observed many times. The CDR3: CASRGNSGANSPLHF. CDR3 nucleotide sequence: TGTGCCAGCAGGGGAAACAGCGGGGCCAATTCACCCCTCCACTTT. The chain is built from TRBV28 and TRBJ1-6; maybe TRBD1 (5 bases). Trimming removed 6 bases from V and 7 bases from J, with 16 bases in between. CDR1 MDHEN and CDR2 SYDVKM come from the germline V gene. The CDR3 is made up of 15 amino acids.

This clonotype was counted at least ten times. This chain uses TRBV2 with TRBJ2-7; TRBD1 might be the D (5 bases). The V and J ends lost 2 bases and 2 bases respectively, with 7 bases between them. The CDR3 consists of 13 residues. CDR1 is SNHLY, CDR2 FYNNEI, per germline. The CDR3 protein is CASSERQTYEQYF. The DNA of the CDR3 is TGTGCCAGCAGTGAAAGACAGACCTACGAGCAGTACTTC. Filled out from reference TRBV2 and TRBJ2-7, the complete variable domain reads EPEVTQTPSHQVTQMGQEVILRCVPISNHLYFYWYRQILGQKVEFLVSFYNNEISEKSEIFDDQFSVERPDGSNFTLKIRSTKLEDSAMYFCASSERQTYEQYFGPGTRLTVT.

This clonotype was found many times. The chain combines TRBV20-1 with TRBJ2-5; no clear D gene. V was shortened by 0 bases and J by 0 bases, with 5 bases between the two germline ends. The CDR3 length is 13 residues. From germline, CDR1 is DFQATT and CDR2 SNEGSKA (reference sequence). In nucleotides, the CDR3 is TGCAGTGCTAGAGACACGTACCAAGAGACCCAGTACTTC. Its protein product is CSARDTYQETQYF.

This clonotype was counted a few times. One base away lies a much larger clone, so this may be a sequencing read error. This chain links TRBV6-5 with TRBJ2-5; D call uncertain. This CDR3 comprises 11 residues. CDR1 and CDR2 (germline): MNHEY, SVGAGI. V gave up 1 base and J gave up 5 bases, with 2 bases separating them. In DNA, the CDR3 is TGTGCCAGCAGTTACTTCGAGACCCAGTACTTC. Its protein is CASSYFETQYF.

This clonotype has at least ten counts. The genes are TRBV29-1 and TRBJ1-2; maybe TRBD1 (5 bases). Germline CDR1 is SQVTM and CDR2 is ANQGSEA. Trimming stripped 7 bases from V and 7 bases from J, with 16 bases between. The CDR3 covers 12 residues. CDR3 nucleotides: TGCAGCGCCGCCCAACAGGCTGGTGGCTACACCTTC. This codes for CSAAQQAGGYTF.

The CDR3 region has the DNA TGTGCCAGCAGTGAGGAGCAGGGACAGGGGGACAATCAGCCCCAGCATTTT. Its translation: CASSEEQGQGDNQPQHF. This rearrangement joins TRBV2 to TRBJ1-5; 11 nucleotides match TRBD1. Trimming at V came to 3 bases and at J to 3 bases, leaving 7 bases not matched to a gene. Germline V gene data show CDR1 as SNHLY and CDR2 as FYNNEI. This CDR3 spans 17 amino acids.

The chain joins TRBV29-1 to TRBJ2-5; D ambiguous. CDR3 length equals 12 residues. V was pared by 0 bases and J by 6 bases, with 8 bases between. Germline CDR1 SQVTM, CDR2 ANQGSEA. The CDR3 protein is CSVEEGPKTQYF. For the CDR3, the DNA is TGCAGCGTTGAAGAAGGCCCGAAGACCCAGTACTTC.

This clonotype has ten or more counts. The rearrangement joins TRBV6-1 to TRBJ2-7, with 7 positions matching TRBD1. The CDR3 extends over 15 amino acids. Germline V gene sequence: CDR1 MNHNS, CDR2 SASEGT. V was pared by 6 bases and J by 0 bases, with 8 bases of the junction left unmatched. CDR3 coding DNA: TGTGCCAGCAGCCCTGACAGGGCGACCTCCTACGAGCAGTACTTC. It codes for CASSPDRATSYEQYF.

At least ten counts were recorded for this clonotype. The gene calls are TRBV20-1 and TRBJ1-1; TRBD1 matches at 10 bases. The germline CDR1 and CDR2 sequences are DFQATT and SNEGSKA (reference sequence). CDR3 length equals 13 residues. J gave up 7 bases and V 6 bases, and 8 bases lay outside the gene matches. As DNA, the CDR3 is TGCAGTGCCCGGACAGGGGGTTCGGGTGAAGCTTTCTTT. Amino acids: CSARTGGSGEAFF.

This clonotype showed up many times. This rearrangement joins TRBV29-1 to TRBJ2-5, with no clear D. With 2 bases removed from V and 1 base from J, the gap between germline ends came to 5 bases. CDR1 is SQVTM, CDR2 ANQGSEA, per germline. This CDR3 has 12 amino acids. The CDR3, as DNA: TGCAGCGTTGAATTCCTCCAAGAGACCCAGTACTTC. Protein: CSVEFLQETQYF.

This clonotype showed up just once. J is TRBJ1-2 and V is TRBV19; D possibly corresponds to TRBD1 (6 bases). The ends were cut back, 4 bases at V and 7 bases at J, with 19 bases in the middle. There are 15 residues in the CDR3. CDR1 and CDR2 (germline): LNHDA, SQIVND (reference sequence). This CDR3 reads CASSTQRIRGGGYTF. The DNA of the CDR3 is TGTGCCAGTAGTACGCAGAGAATCAGGGGAGGTGGCTACACCTTC.